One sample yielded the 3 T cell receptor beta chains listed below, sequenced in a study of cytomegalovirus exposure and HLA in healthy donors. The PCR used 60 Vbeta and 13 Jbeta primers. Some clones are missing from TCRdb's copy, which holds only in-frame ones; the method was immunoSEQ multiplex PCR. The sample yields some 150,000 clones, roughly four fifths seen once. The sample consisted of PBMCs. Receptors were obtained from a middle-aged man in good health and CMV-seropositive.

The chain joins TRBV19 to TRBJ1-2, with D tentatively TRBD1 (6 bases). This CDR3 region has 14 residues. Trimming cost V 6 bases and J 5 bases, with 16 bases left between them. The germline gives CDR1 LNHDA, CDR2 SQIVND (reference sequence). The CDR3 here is CASRSGGNIYGYTF. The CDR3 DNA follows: TGTGCCAGTAGATCGGGGGGCAATATATATGGCTACACCTTC.

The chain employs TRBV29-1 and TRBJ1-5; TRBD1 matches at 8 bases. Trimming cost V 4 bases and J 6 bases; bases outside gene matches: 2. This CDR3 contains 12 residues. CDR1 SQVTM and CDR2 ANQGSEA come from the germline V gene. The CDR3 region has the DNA TGCAGCGTTGGGACAGGGTCTCAGCCCCAGCATTTT. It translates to CSVGTGSQPQHF.

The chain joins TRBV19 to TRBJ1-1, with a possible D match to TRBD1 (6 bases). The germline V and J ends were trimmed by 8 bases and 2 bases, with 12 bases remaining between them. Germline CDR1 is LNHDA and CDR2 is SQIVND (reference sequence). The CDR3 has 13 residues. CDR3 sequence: CASSRDTNTEAFF. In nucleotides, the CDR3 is TGTGCCAGTTCCCGGGACACTAACACTGAAGCTTTCTTT.